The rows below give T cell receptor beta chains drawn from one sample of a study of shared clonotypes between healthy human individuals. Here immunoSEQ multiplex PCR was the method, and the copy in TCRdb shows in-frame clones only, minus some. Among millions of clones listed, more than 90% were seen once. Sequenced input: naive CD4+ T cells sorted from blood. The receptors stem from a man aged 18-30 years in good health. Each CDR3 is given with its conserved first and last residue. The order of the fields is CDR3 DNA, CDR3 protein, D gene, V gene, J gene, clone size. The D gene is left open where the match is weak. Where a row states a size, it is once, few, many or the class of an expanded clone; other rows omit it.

CDR3 DNA: TGTGCCAGCAGCCCACACGGAAGACTTGACGAGCAGTACTTC
CDR3 protein: CASSPHGRLDEQYF
D gene: -
V gene: TRBV7-2
J gene: TRBJ2-7
clone size: -

CDR3 DNA: TGCGCCAGCAGCTCCTCGAGCGGGGGGATAGAGGAGCAGTACTTC
CDR3 protein: CASSSSSGGIEEQYF
D gene: TRBD2
V gene: TRBV5-1
J gene: TRBJ2-7
clone size: -

CDR3 DNA: TGTGCCAGCAGCTTAGCGGGACCGAGTTTAGGAAACACCATATATTTT
CDR3 protein: CASSLAGPSLGNTIYF
D gene: -
V gene: TRBV11-2
J gene: TRBJ1-3
clone size: -

CDR3 DNA: TGCGCCAGCAGCTTGGGCCGGGGACAGGCATTCTACGAGCAGTACTTC
CDR3 protein: CASSLGRGQAFYEQYF
D gene: TRBD1
V gene: TRBV5-1
J gene: TRBJ2-7
clone size: -

CDR3 DNA: TGTGCCAGCAGCGATATTCAGCGGGGTGGGCTCACAGATACGCAGTATTTT
CDR3 protein: CASSDIQRGGLTDTQYF
D gene: TRBD2
V gene: TRBV9
J gene: TRBJ2-3
clone size: -

CDR3 DNA: TGTGCCAGCAGTGCCCCGGGTGGGGCAGTTCAGCATTTT
CDR3 protein: CASSAPGGAVQHF
D gene: -
V gene: TRBV27
J gene: TRBJ1-5
clone size: -

CDR3 DNA: TGTGCCAGCACCTCTAGCGGGGGTGGGTACAATGAGCAGTTCTTC
CDR3 protein: CASTSSGGGYNEQFF
D gene: TRBD2
V gene: TRBV28
J gene: TRBJ2-1
clone size: -

CDR3 DNA: TGCGCCAGCAGCTTGGGGGCGGGAATTACGAATGAGCAGTTCTTC
CDR3 protein: CASSLGAGITNEQFF
D gene: -
V gene: TRBV5-1
J gene: TRBJ2-1
clone size: -

CDR3 DNA: TGCGCCAGCAGTGGGGGACAGGGAAGGTTGAACGAGCAGTACTTC
CDR3 protein: CASSGGQGRLNEQYF
D gene: TRBD1
V gene: TRBV5-1
J gene: TRBJ2-7
clone size: -

CDR3 DNA: TGTGCCAGCAGCTTGGTGCTGGGTTCTGGGGCCAACGTCCTGACTTTC
CDR3 protein: CASSLVLGSGANVLTF
D gene: -
V gene: TRBV5-8
J gene: TRBJ2-6
clone size: -

CDR3 DNA: TGTGCCAGCTCTCCAGGCTTCCAAGAGACCCAGTACTTC
CDR3 protein: CASSPGFQETQYF
D gene: -
V gene: TRBV18
J gene: TRBJ2-5
clone size: -

CDR3 DNA: TGCGCCAGCAGCTTGGAACGGAGCAACACTGAAGCTTTCTTT
CDR3 protein: CASSLERSNTEAFF
D gene: -
V gene: TRBV5-1
J gene: TRBJ1-1
clone size: -

CDR3 DNA: TGTGCCAGCAGCTTAGCGGGCGGGGCCGTAGGAGAGACCCAGTACTTC
CDR3 protein: CASSLAGGAVGETQYF
D gene: -
V gene: TRBV7-6
J gene: TRBJ2-5
clone size: once

CDR3 DNA: TGTGCCAGCAGCTTAGACAGGGTGAGAGGAGAGACCCAGTACTTC
CDR3 protein: CASSLDRVRGETQYF
D gene: -
V gene: TRBV7-9
J gene: TRBJ2-5
clone size: -

CDR3 DNA: TGTGCCAGCAGCCCTCGACTAGCGGGAGGTGCAAACATTCAGTACTTC
CDR3 protein: CASSPRLAGGANIQYF
D gene: TRBD2
V gene: TRBV9
J gene: TRBJ2-4
clone size: -

CDR3 DNA: TGTGCCAGCAGTTTGGACATTCTAAGCAATCAGCCCCAGCATTTT
CDR3 protein: CASSLDILSNQPQHF
D gene: -
V gene: TRBV28
J gene: TRBJ1-5
clone size: -

CDR3 DNA: TGTGCCAGCAGTTACTCTTGGACAGGGGCTTCCTACGAGCAGTACTTC
CDR3 protein: CASSYSWTGASYEQYF
D gene: TRBD1
V gene: TRBV6-5
J gene: TRBJ2-7
clone size: -

CDR3 DNA: TGTGCCAGCAGCTTGACTAGCGGGGCCTACGAGCAGTACTTC
CDR3 protein: CASSLTSGAYEQYF
D gene: TRBD2
V gene: TRBV7-2
J gene: TRBJ2-7
clone size: -

CDR3 DNA: TGTGCCAGCAGCCCCGACAGAGGCGGGGATACGCAGTATTTT
CDR3 protein: CASSPDRGGDTQYF
D gene: -
V gene: TRBV7-2
J gene: TRBJ2-3
clone size: -

CDR3 DNA: TGCAGTGCTAGCAACACAGATACGCAGTATTTT
CDR3 protein: CSASNTDTQYF
D gene: -
V gene: TRBV20-1
J gene: TRBJ2-3
clone size: -

CDR3 DNA: TGTGCCAGCAGTTACTCGGGACAGGGGCCCGGGGAGCTGTTTTTT
CDR3 protein: CASSYSGQGPGELFF
D gene: TRBD1
V gene: TRBV6-5
J gene: TRBJ2-2
clone size: -

CDR3 DNA: TGTGCCAGCAGTGAATTCCGGGCCCGCCAAGAGACCCAGTACTTC
CDR3 protein: CASSEFRARQETQYF
D gene: -
V gene: TRBV6-1
J gene: TRBJ2-5
clone size: -

CDR3 DNA: TGTGCCAGTAGGACGACAGGAGCCGGCACTGAAGCTTTCTTT
CDR3 protein: CASRTTGAGTEAFF
D gene: -
V gene: TRBV19
J gene: TRBJ1-1
clone size: -

CDR3 DNA: TGTGCTAGCAGCCTAGCCCAGGGCACTGAAGCTTTCTTT
CDR3 protein: CASSLAQGTEAFF
D gene: -
V gene: TRBV7-7
J gene: TRBJ1-1
clone size: -

CDR3 DNA: TGTGCCATCAGCCAGCGGGCTAGCGGGGGTCGAGGCACAGATACGCAGTATTTT
CDR3 protein: CAISQRASGGRGTDTQYF
D gene: TRBD2
V gene: TRBV10-3
J gene: TRBJ2-3
clone size: -

CDR3 DNA: TGTGCCAGCAGCTTAGTCGGGGGTACGTCCTACAATGAGCAGTTCTTC
CDR3 protein: CASSLVGGTSYNEQFF
D gene: -
V gene: TRBV7-2
J gene: TRBJ2-1
clone size: -

CDR3 DNA: TGTGCCAGCAGTGACTTACGAAGCGGGGAGACCCAGTACTTC
CDR3 protein: CASSDLRSGETQYF
D gene: -
V gene: TRBV2
J gene: TRBJ2-5
clone size: -

CDR3 DNA: TGTGCCAGCAAAACAGGGGGCGTGGAGAACTATGGCTACACCTTC
CDR3 protein: CASKTGGVENYGYTF
D gene: TRBD1
V gene: TRBV28
J gene: TRBJ1-2
clone size: -

CDR3 DNA: TGTGCCAGCAGTGAGCAGGGGGGGACAGATACGCAGTATTTT
CDR3 protein: CASSEQGGTDTQYF
D gene: -
V gene: TRBV6-1
J gene: TRBJ2-3
clone size: -

CDR3 DNA: TGTGCCAGCAGTGAGGAGGGGTCTGACACTGAAGCTTTCTTT
CDR3 protein: CASSEEGSDTEAFF
D gene: -
V gene: TRBV2
J gene: TRBJ1-1
clone size: -

CDR3 DNA: TGTGCCTGGACGCTAGGGAACACTGAAGCTTTCTTT
CDR3 protein: CAWTLGNTEAFF
D gene: -
V gene: TRBV30
J gene: TRBJ1-1
clone size: few

CDR3 DNA: TGTGCCAGTAGTAGACAGGGGATATCGGACCAGCCCCAGCATTTT
CDR3 protein: CASSRQGISDQPQHF
D gene: TRBD1
V gene: TRBV19
J gene: TRBJ1-5
clone size: -

CDR3 DNA: TGCGCCAGCAGCCAAGGAAGTCAGAGGTACGAGCAGTACTTC
CDR3 protein: CASSQGSQRYEQYF
D gene: -
V gene: TRBV4-3
J gene: TRBJ2-7
clone size: -

CDR3 DNA: TGTGCCAGCTCACCACTGAAGACTAGCGGGCCAAGCACAGATACGCAGTATTTT
CDR3 protein: CASSPLKTSGPSTDTQYF
D gene: TRBD2
V gene: TRBV18
J gene: TRBJ2-3
clone size: -

CDR3 DNA: TGTGCCAGCAGCGTACGGGACATCTACGAGCAGTACTTC
CDR3 protein: CASSVRDIYEQYF
D gene: -
V gene: TRBV7-2
J gene: TRBJ2-7
clone size: -

CDR3 DNA: TGTGCCAGTAGTAAATCAGGGTGGACAGATACGCAGTATTTT
CDR3 protein: CASSKSGWTDTQYF
D gene: -
V gene: TRBV19
J gene: TRBJ2-3
clone size: -

CDR3 DNA: TGTGCCAGTAGTCCGCCTCGTAGAACAGATACGCAGTATTTT
CDR3 protein: CASSPPRRTDTQYF
D gene: -
V gene: TRBV19
J gene: TRBJ2-3
clone size: -

CDR3 DNA: TGTGCCAGCAGCCGGACTACACTCTCTGGGGCCAACGTCCTGACTTTC
CDR3 protein: CASSRTTLSGANVLTF
D gene: -
V gene: TRBV7-2
J gene: TRBJ2-6
clone size: -

CDR3 DNA: TGTGCCAGCAGCCCCGACAGGGTCTACACCTTC
CDR3 protein: CASSPDRVYTF
D gene: TRBD1
V gene: TRBV11-2
J gene: TRBJ1-2
clone size: -

CDR3 DNA: TGTGCCAGCAGTGCCGGCAGCGCCTATGGCTACACCTTC
CDR3 protein: CASSAGSAYGYTF
D gene: -
V gene: TRBV28
J gene: TRBJ1-2
clone size: once

CDR3 DNA: TGTGCCAGCTCACGGGACAATAAGCAGTACTTC
CDR3 protein: CASSRDNKQYF
D gene: -
V gene: TRBV18
J gene: TRBJ2-7
clone size: -

CDR3 DNA: TGTGCCAGCAGGGATAGTACTTACGGGCCCTACGAGCAGTACTTC
CDR3 protein: CASRDSTYGPYEQYF
D gene: -
V gene: TRBV6-5
J gene: TRBJ2-7
clone size: -